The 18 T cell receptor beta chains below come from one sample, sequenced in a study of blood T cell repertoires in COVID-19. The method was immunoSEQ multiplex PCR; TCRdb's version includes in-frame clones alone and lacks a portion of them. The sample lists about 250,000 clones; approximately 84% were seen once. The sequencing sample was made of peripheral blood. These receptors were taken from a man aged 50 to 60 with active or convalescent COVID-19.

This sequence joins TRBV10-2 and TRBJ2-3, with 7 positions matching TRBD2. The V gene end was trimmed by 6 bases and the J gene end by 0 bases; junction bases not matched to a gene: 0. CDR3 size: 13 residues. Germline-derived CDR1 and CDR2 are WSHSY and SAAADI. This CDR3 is CASRAGSTDTQYF. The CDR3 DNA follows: TGCGCCAGCAGAGCGGGGAGCACAGATACGCAGTATTTT.

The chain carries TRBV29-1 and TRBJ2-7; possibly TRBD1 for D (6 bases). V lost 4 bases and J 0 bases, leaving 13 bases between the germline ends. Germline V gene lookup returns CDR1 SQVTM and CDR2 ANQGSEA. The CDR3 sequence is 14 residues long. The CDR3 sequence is CSVVEQGSSYEQYF. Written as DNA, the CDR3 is TGCAGCGTTGTCGAGCAGGGGAGCTCCTACGAGCAGTACTTC.

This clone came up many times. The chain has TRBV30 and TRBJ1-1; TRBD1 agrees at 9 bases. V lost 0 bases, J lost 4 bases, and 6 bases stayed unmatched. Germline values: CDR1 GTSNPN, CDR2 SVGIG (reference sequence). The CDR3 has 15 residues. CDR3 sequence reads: CAWSVLPDRGTEAFF. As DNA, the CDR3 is TGTGCCTGGAGTGTACTCCCGGACAGGGGCACTGAAGCTTTCTTT.

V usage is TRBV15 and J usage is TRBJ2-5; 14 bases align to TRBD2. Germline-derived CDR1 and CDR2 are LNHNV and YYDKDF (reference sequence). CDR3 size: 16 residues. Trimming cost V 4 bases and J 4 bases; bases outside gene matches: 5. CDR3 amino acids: CATSTQTSGGVETQYF. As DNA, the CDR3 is TGTGCCACCAGCACTCAGACTAGCGGGGGGGTAGAGACCCAGTACTTC.

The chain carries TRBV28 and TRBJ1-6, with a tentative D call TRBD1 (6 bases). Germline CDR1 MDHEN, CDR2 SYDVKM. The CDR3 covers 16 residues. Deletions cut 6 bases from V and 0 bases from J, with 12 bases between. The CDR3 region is CASRGGASSYNSPLHF. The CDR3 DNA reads TGTGCCAGCAGGGGGGGGGCATCCTCCTATAATTCACCCCTCCACTTT. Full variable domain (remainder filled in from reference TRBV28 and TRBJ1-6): DVKVTQSSRYLVKRTGEKVFLECVQDMDHENMFWYRQDPGLGLRLIYFSYDVKMKEKGDIPEGYSVSREKKERFSLILESASTNQTSMYLCASRGGASSYNSPLHFGNGTRLTVT.

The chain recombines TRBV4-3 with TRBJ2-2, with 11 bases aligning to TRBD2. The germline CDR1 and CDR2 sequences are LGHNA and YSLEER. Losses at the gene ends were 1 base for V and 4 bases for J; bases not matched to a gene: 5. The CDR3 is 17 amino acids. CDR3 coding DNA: TGCGCCAGCAGCCAAGGTTTAGCGGGGGGGATCACCGGGGAGCTGTTTTTT. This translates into CASSQGLAGGITGELFF.

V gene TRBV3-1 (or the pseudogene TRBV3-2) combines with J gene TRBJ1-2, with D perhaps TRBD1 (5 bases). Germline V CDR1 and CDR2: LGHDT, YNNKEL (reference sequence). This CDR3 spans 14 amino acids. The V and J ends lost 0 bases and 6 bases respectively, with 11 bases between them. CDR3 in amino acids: CASSQDAGVDGYTF. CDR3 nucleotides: TGTGCCAGCAGCCAAGATGCGGGGGTCGATGGCTACACCTTC.

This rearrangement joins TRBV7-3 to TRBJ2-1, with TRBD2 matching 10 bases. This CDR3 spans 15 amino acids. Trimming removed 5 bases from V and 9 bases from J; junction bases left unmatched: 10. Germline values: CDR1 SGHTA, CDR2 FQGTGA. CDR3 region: CASSPKAGGPSEQFF. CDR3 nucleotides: TGTGCCAGCAGCCCTAAAGCGGGGGGGCCTAGTGAGCAGTTCTTC.

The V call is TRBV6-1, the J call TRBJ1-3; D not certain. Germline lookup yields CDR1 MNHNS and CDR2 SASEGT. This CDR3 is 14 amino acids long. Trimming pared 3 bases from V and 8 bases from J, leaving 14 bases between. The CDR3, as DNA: TGTGCCAGCAGTGATCTGGAGGTGGCAGACACCATATATTTT. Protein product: CASSDLEVADTIYF.

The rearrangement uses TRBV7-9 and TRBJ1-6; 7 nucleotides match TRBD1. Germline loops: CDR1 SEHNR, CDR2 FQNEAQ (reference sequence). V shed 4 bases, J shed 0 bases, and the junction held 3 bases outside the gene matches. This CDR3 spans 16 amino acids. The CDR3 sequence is CASSSGQSSYNSPLHF. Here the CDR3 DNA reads TGTGCCAGCAGCTCGGGACAGAGCTCCTATAATTCACCCCTCCACTTT. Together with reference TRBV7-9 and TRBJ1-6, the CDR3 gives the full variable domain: DTGVSQNPRHKITKRGQNVTFRCDPISEHNRLYWYRQTLGQGPEFLTYFQNEAQLEKSRLLSDRFSAERPKGSFSTLEIQRTEQGDSAMYLCASSSGQSSYNSPLHFGNGTRLTVT.

The CDR3: CASTPRSGSYEQYF. CDR3 DNA: TGTGCCAGCACCCCGCGGAGCGGGTCCTACGAGCAGTACTTC. V and J are TRBV27 and TRBJ2-7; TRBD2 is a possible D gene (6 bases). CDR1 is MNHEY and CDR2 is SMNVEV in the germline V gene (reference sequence). V was trimmed by 7 bases and J by 1 base, leaving 14 bases between them. This CDR3 spans 14 amino acids.

The CDR3 sequence is CASTPGGSSAYEQYF. For the CDR3, the DNA is TGCGCCAGCACCCCAGGTGGCTCATCGGCCTACGAGCAGTACTTC. The chain is built from TRBV5-1 and TRBJ2-7; D is undetermined. Per germline, CDR1 SGHRS and CDR2 YFSETQ. Trimming removed 6 bases at V and 2 bases at J, with 18 bases between. There are 15 residues in the CDR3.

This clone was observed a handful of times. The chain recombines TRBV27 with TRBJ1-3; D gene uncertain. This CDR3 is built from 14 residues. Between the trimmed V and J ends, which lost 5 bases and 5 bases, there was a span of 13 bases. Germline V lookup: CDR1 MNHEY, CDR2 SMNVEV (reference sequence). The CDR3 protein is CASSRAGTRNTIYF. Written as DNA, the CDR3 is TGTGCCAGCAGTCGTGCCGGTACTAGAAACACCATATATTTT.

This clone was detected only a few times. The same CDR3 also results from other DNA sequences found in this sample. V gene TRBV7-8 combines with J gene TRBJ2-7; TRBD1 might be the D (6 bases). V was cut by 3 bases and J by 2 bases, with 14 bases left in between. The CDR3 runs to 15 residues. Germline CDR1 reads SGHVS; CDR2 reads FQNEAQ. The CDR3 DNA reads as TGTGCCAGCAGCTTCTCTATAGGGACAACCTACGAGCAGTACTTC. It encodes CASSFSIGTTYEQYF.

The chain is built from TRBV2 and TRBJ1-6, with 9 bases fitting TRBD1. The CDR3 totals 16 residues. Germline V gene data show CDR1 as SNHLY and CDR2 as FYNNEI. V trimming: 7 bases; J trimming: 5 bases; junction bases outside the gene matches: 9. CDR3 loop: CASNKETGGHNSPLHF. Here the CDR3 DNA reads TGTGCCAGCAATAAAGAGACAGGGGGTCATAATTCACCCCTCCACTTT.

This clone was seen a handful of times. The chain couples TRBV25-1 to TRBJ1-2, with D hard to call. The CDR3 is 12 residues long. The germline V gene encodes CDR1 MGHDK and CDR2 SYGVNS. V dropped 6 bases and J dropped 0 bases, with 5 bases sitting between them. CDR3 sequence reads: CASSLANYGYTF. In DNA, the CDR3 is TGTGCCAGCAGCTTAGCTAACTATGGCTACACCTTC.

CDR3 sequence reads: CASSSGLAGGTDTQYF. CDR3 sequence (DNA): TGCGCCAGCAGCTCGGGACTAGCGGGGGGAACAGATACGCAGTATTTT. V gene TRBV5-1 combines with J gene TRBJ2-3, with 15 nucleotides matching TRBD2. CDR3 length: 16 amino acids. Trimming took 3 bases from V and 3 from J; bases not matched to a gene: 2. Germline values: CDR1 SGHRS, CDR2 YFSETQ.

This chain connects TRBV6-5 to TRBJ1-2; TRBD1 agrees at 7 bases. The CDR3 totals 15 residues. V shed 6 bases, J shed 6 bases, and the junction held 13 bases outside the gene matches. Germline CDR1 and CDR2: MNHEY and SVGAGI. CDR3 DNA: TGTGCCAGCAGCCGACAGGGAGGAAGGAATGATGGCTACACCTTC. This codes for CASSRQGGRNDGYTF.